This is a list of T cell receptor beta chains from one sample in a study of blood T cell repertoires in COVID-19. Generated by immunoSEQ multiplex PCR, the TCRdb table keeps only in-frame clones and is missing some. The sample lists about 6,100 clones; about 90% were seen once. Sequenced material: peripheral blood. The source of these receptors is a human donor in a cohort sampled during active COVID-19. The CDR3 runs from the conserved cysteine through the conserved F or W. Clone size appears in some rows only: once, few, many, or a class for an expanded clone.

length: 13; V: TRBV5-4; J: TRBJ1-5; size: NA; CDR3: CASSADRGQPQHF
length: 15; V: TRBV9; J: TRBJ2-7; size: NA; CDR3: CASSVEAQGAYEQYF
length: 15; V: TRBV29-1; J: TRBJ2-1; size: medium-sized; CDR3: CSVEIWDSSYNEQFF
length: 13; V: TRBV6-5; J: TRBJ1-2; size: NA; CDR3: CASSSSGSYGYTF
length: 16; V: TRBV21-1; J: TRBJ2-5; size: NA; CDR3: CASSKNRTSLQETQYF
length: 15; V: TRBV28; J: TRBJ1-2; size: few; CDR3: CASSPWGSGDYGYTF
length: 14; V: TRBV29-1; J: TRBJ2-7; size: NA; CDR3: CSVEDTGTSYEQYF
length: 17; V: TRBV7-8; J: TRBJ2-7; size: NA; CDR3: CASSLAEGPGGPYEQYF
length: 19; V: TRBV3-1/TRBV3-2; J: TRBJ2-7; size: NA; CDR3: CASSQVKRRERGSSYEQYF
length: 14; V: TRBV6-4; J: TRBJ2-1; size: NA; CDR3: CASSRDSSYNEQFF
length: 17; V: TRBV19; J: TRBJ2-5; size: NA; CDR3: CASSSPRTREVRETQYF
length: 15; V: TRBV6-2/TRBV6-3; J: TRBJ1-4; size: few; CDR3: CASSYVEATNEKLFF
length: 17; V: TRBV8-1; J: TRBJ1-2; size: NA; CDR3: CGSGSTRAARLTYGYTF
length: 14; V: TRBV3-1/TRBV3-2; J: TRBJ2-5; size: NA; CDR3: CASSQRQGFETQYF
length: 15; V: TRBV4-2; J: TRBJ2-7; size: few; CDR3: CASSQGLAGSYEQYF
length: 14; V: TRBV18; J: TRBJ1-2; size: NA; CDR3: CASSPTGTYYGYTF